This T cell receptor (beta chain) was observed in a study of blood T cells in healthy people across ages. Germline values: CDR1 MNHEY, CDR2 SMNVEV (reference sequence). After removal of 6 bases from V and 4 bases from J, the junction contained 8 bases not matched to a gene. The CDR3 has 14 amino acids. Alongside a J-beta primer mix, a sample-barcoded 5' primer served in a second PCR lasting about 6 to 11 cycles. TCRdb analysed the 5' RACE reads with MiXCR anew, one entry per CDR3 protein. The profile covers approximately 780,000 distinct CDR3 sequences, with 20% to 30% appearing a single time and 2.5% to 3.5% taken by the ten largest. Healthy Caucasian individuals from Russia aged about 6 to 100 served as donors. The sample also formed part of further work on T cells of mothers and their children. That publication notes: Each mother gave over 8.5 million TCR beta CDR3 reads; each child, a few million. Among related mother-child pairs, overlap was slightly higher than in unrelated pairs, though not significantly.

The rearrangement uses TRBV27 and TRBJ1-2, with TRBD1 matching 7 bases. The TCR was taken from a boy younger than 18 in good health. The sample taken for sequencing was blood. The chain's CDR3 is CASSARGTAYGYTF. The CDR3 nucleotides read TGTGCCAGCAGCGCTCGGGGGACAGCCTATGGCTACACCTTC.